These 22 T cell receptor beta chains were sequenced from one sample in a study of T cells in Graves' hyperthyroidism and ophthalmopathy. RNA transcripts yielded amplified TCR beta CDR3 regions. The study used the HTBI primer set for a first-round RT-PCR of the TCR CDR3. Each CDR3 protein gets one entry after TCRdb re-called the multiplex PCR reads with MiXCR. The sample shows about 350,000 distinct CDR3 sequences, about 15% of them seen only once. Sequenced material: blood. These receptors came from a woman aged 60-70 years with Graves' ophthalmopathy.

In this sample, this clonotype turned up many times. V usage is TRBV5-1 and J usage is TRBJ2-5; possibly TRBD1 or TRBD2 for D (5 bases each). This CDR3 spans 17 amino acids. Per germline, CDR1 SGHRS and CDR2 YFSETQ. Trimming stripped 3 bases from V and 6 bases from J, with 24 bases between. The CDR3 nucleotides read TGCGCCAGCAGCTACCGGGACCAGACCCTCTTACAACAGACCCAGTACTTC. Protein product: CASSYRDQTLLQQTQYF.

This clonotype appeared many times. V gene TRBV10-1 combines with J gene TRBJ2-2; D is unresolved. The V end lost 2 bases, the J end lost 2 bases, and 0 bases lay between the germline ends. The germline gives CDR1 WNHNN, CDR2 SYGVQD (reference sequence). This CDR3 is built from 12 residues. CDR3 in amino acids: CASSENTGELFF. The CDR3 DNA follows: TGCGCCAGCAGTGAGAACACCGGGGAGCTGTTTTTT.

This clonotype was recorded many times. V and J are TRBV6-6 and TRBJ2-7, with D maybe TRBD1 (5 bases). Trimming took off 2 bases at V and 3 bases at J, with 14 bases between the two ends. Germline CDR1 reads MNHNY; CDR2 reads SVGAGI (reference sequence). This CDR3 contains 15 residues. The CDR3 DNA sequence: TGTGCCAGCAGTTACACCCCTGGCCAGGGCTACGAGCAGTACTTC. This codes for CASSYTPGQGYEQYF.

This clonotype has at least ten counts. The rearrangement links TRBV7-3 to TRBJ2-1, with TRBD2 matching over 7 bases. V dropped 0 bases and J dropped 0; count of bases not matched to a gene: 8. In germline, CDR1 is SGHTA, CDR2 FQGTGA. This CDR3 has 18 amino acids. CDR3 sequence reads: CASSLTLRGFSSYNEQFF. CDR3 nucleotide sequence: TGTGCCAGCAGCTTAACGCTGCGGGGGTTCTCCTCCTACAATGAGCAGTTCTTC. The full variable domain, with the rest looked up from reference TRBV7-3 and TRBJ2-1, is GAGVSQTPSNKVTEKGKYVELRCDPISGHTALYWYRQSLGQGPEFLIYFQGTGAADDSGLPNDRFFAVRPEGSVSTLKIQRTERGDSAVYLCASSLTLRGFSSYNEQFFGPGTRLTVL.

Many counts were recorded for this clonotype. CDR3: CASSHSGGASNWAEAFF. CDR3 in DNA: TGTGCCAGCAGCCACTCGGGGGGTGCCTCGAACTGGGCTGAAGCTTTCTTT. The rearrangement links TRBV2 to TRBJ1-1, with D maybe TRBD1 (5 bases). Trimming shortened V by 6 bases and J by 6 bases, and 26 bases separated the two germline ends. CDR1 is SNHLY, CDR2 FYNNEI, per germline. This CDR3 contains 17 residues.

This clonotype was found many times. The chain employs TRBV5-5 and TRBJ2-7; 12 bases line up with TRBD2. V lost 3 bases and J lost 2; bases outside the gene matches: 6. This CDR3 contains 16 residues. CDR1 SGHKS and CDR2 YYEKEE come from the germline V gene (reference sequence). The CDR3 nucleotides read TGTGCCAGCAGCTGGAGACTAGCGGGGGTCGCCTACGAGCAGTACTTC. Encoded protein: CASSWRLAGVAYEQYF.

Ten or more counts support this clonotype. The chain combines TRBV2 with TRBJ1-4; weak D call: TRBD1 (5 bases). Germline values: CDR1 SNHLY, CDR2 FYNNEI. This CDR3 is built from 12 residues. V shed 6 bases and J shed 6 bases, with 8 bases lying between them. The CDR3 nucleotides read TGTGCCAGCAGGGGGCTTGATGAAAAACTGTTTTTT. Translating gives CASRGLDEKLFF.

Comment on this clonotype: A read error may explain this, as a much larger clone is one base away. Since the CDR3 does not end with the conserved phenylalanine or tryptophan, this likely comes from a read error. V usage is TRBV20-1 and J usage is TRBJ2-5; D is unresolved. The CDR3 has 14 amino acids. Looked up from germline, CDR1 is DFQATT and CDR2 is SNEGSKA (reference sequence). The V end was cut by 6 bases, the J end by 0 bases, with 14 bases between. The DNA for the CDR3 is TGCAGTGCCGCCGGCCAGAAGTACCAAGAGACCCAGTACTCC. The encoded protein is CSAAGQKYQETQYS.

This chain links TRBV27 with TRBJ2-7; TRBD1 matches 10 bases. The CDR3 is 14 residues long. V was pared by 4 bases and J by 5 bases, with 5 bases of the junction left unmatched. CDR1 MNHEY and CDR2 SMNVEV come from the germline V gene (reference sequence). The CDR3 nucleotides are TGTGCCAGCAGTTATGAGACAGGGGGCGACGAGCAGTACTTC. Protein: CASSYETGGDEQYF.

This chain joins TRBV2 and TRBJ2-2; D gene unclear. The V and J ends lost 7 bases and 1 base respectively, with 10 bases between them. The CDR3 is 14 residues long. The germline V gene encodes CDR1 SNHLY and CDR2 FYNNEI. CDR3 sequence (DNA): TGTGCCAGCAAGGTGTGGGAGAACACCGGGGAGCTGTTTTTT. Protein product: CASKVWENTGELFF.

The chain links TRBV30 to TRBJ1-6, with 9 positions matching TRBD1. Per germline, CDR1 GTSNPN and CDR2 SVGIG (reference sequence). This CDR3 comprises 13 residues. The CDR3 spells CALQGAGNSPLHF. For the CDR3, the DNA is TGTGCTTTACAGGGGGCCGGAAATTCACCCCTCCACTTT.

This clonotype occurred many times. CDR3 DNA: TGCAGTGCTAGAGATCTAGGAGGGAGGTATACTGGCCGGGAGCTGTTTTTT. It translates to CSARDLGGRYTGRELFF. The chain combines TRBV20-1 with TRBJ2-2; D may be TRBD2 (6 bases). Trimming removed 0 bases at V and 9 bases at J, with 23 bases between. The CDR3 covers 17 residues. Germline V gene sequence: CDR1 DFQATT, CDR2 SNEGSKA (reference sequence).

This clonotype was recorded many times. CDR3 region: CASSLYGTSGRSYEQYF. For the CDR3, the DNA is TGTGCCAGCAGTTTATACGGGACTAGCGGGAGGTCTTACGAGCAGTACTTC. The chain is built from TRBV27 and TRBJ2-7; 15 bases match TRBD2. The V and J ends lost 1 base and 4 bases, in that order; junction bases with no gene match: 5. The CDR3 sequence is 17 residues long. CDR1 is MNHEY, CDR2 SMNVEV, per germline (reference sequence).

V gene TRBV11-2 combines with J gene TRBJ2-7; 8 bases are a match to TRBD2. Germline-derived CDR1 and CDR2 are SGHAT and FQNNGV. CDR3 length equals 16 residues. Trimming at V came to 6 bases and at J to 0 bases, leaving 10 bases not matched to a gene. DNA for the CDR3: TGTGCCAGCAGGGCCCCGGGAGGGTCCTTCTCCTACGAGCAGTACTTC. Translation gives CASRAPGGSFSYEQYF. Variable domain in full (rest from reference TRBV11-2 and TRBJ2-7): EAGVAQSPRYKIIEKRQSVAFWCNPISGHATLYWYQQILGQGPKLLIQFQNNGVVDDSQLPKDRFSAERLKGVDSTLKIQPAKLEDSAVYLCASRAPGGSFSYEQYFGPGTRLTVT.

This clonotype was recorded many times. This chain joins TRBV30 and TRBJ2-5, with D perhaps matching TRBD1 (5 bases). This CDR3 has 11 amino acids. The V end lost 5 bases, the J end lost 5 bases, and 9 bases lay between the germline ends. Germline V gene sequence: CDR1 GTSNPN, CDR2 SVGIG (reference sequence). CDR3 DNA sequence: TGTGCCTGGGGACACTGGGAGACCCAGTACTTC. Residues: CAWGHWETQYF.

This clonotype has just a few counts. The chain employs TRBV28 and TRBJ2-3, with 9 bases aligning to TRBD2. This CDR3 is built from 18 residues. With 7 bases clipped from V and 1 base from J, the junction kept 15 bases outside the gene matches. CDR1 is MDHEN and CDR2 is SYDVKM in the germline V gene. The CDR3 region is CASTRRLLAGVGTDTQYF. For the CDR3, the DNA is TGTGCCAGCACCAGAAGGCTGTTAGCGGGAGTGGGCACAGATACGCAGTATTTT.

CDR3 nucleotide sequence: TGTGCCAGCAGTGAATGGACAGGGTGGGACACTGAAGCTTTCTTT. The encoded protein is CASSEWTGWDTEAFF. The rearrangement joins TRBV6-1 to TRBJ1-1; 8 bases agree with TRBD1. V lost 2 bases to trimming and J lost 3 bases; unmatched junction nucleotides: 5. Germline assignment: CDR1 MNHNS and CDR2 SASEGT. The CDR3 covers 15 residues.

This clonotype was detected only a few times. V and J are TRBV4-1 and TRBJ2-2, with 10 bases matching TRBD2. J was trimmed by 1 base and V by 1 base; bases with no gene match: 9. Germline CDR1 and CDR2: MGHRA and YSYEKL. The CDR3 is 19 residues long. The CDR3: CASSQGRLAGRGNTGELFF. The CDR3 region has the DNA TGCGCCAGCAGCCAAGGGCGACTAGCGGGCCGGGGGAACACCGGGGAGCTGTTTTTT.

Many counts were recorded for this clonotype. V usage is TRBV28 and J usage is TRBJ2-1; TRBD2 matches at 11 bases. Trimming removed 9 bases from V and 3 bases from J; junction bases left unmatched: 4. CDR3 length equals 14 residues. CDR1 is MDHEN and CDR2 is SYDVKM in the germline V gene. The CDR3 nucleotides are TGTGCCAGTACTAGCGGGAGTGGCTACAATGAGCAGTTCTTC. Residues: CASTSGSGYNEQFF.

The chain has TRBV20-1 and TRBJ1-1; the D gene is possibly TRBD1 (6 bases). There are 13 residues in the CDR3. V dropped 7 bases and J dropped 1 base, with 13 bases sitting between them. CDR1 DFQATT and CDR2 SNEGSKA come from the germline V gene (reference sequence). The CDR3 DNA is TGCAGTGGGGGGGCACAGACGAACACTGAAGCTTTCTTT. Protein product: CSGGAQTNTEAFF.

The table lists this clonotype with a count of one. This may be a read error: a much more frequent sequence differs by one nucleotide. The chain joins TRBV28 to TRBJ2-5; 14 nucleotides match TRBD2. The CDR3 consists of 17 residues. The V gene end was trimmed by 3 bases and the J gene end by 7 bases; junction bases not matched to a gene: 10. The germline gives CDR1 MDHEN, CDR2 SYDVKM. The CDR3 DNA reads TGTGCCAGCAGTTTGGCCGGAGGACTAGCGGGAGGCGGGACCCAGTACTTC. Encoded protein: CASSLAGGLAGGGTQYF. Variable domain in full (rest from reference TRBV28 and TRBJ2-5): DVKVTQSSRYLVKRTGEKVFLECVQDMDHENMFWYRQDPGLGLRLIYFSYDVKMKEKGDIPEGYSVSREKKERFSLILESASTNQTSMYLCASSLAGGLAGGGTQYFGPGTRLLVL.

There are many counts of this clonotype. CDR3 sequence reads: CASTARDRGSDTQYF. CDR3 nucleotide sequence: TGTGCCAGCACCGCCCGGGACAGGGGGTCTGATACGCAGTATTTT. The rearrangement links TRBV12-3 or TRBV12-4 to TRBJ2-3; TRBD1 agrees at 11 bases. The CDR3 spans 15 residues. Trimming removed 7 bases from V and 6 bases from J; junction bases left unmatched: 9.